This passage covers 20 T cell receptor beta chains from one sample sequenced in a study of blood T cells in healthy people across ages. Using a J-beta primer mix together with a sample-barcoded 5' primer, a second PCR was run for roughly 6 to 11 cycles. Each CDR3 protein is one row after TCRdb ran MiXCR on the 5' RACE reads. The sample holds approximately 800,000 distinct CDR3 sequences; roughly 25% are singletons and the top ten take under 3%. This sample also belongs to another study, concerning T cells of mothers and their children.

Sample: blood. The origin of the receptors is a boy aged 10-17 years in good health.

This chain joins TRBV4-1 and TRBJ2-5; TRBD2 matches 15 bases. The CDR3 totals 18 residues. Losses at the gene ends were 6 bases for V and 5 bases for J; bases not matched to a gene: 13. Germline CDR1 is MGHRA and CDR2 is YSYEKL. CDR3 DNA: TGCGCCAGCAGTCAAACCCGGACTAGCGGGGGGGCATTGGAGACCCAGTACTTC. Protein sequence: CASSQTRTSGGALETQYF.

In this sample, this clonotype turned up a few times. One end of the junction is discordant with germline, which a read error may explain. This chain connects TRBV12-3 or TRBV12-4 to TRBJ1-2; D uncertain. The CDR3 extends over 16 amino acids. CDR3 amino acids: CASRHIPGPPIYGHTF. The DNA of the CDR3 is TGTGCCAGCAGACATATTCCTGGGCCACCGATCTATGGCCACACCTTC.

This sequence joins TRBV3-1 and TRBJ2-1; TRBD1 matches at 8 bases. This CDR3 contains 15 residues. The junction had 7 bases not matched to a gene; V was cut back by 4 bases and J by 5 bases. Germline assignment: CDR1 LGHDT and CDR2 YNNKEL (reference sequence). The CDR3 sequence is CASSLWQGANNEQFF. The CDR3 nucleotides read TGTGCCAGCAGCCTCTGGCAGGGGGCGAACAATGAGCAGTTCTTC.

This clonotype was recorded a few times. The rearrangement links TRBV12-3 or TRBV12-4 to TRBJ2-7; 8 bases align to TRBD1. This CDR3 has 15 residues. V lost 6 bases, J lost 4 bases, and 11 bases stayed unmatched. The CDR3 nucleotides read TGTGCCAGCAGCCCATCGGGCAGGGGGCCATACGAGCAGTACTTC. It is translated as CASSPSGRGPYEQYF.

In regard to this clonotype: The conserved final phenylalanine or tryptophan is absent from the CDR3, which likely points to a read error. CDR3 sequence (DNA): TGCAGCGCCGGACAGCCGCTCAACTATGGCTACACCTCC. The encoded protein is CSAGQPLNYGYTS. The chain carries TRBV29-1 and TRBJ1-2; D is possibly TRBD1 (6 bases). Trimming stripped 7 bases from V and 2 bases from J, with 14 bases between. This CDR3 has 13 residues. Germline V gene sequence: CDR1 SQVTM, CDR2 ANQGSEA.

This clonotype has only a few counts. The chain has TRBV3-1 and TRBJ2-1; 10 nucleotides match TRBD2. The CDR3 extends over 17 amino acids. The V gene's germline CDR1 is LGHDT and CDR2 YNNKEL (reference sequence). The junction had 11 bases not matched to a gene; V was cut back by 0 bases and J by 9 bases. The CDR3 here is CASSQDISGGVPIEQFF. The CDR3, as DNA: TGTGCCAGCAGCCAAGACATCAGCGGGGGGGTGCCCATTGAGCAGTTCTTC.

This clonotype was seen a handful of times. The gene calls are TRBV29-1 and TRBJ1-2, with 7 nucleotides matching TRBD1. V dropped 5 bases and J dropped 4; count of bases not matched to a gene: 13. CDR3 length: 15 residues. CDR1 and CDR2 from the germline V gene are SQVTM and ANQGSEA. CDR3 in amino acids: CSVLQVTGEFYGYTF. The CDR3 bases are TGCAGCGTTCTCCAGGTTACAGGGGAGTTCTATGGCTACACCTTC.

This chain uses TRBV6-1 with TRBJ2-6; the match to TRBD1 covers 9 bases. The CDR3 covers 17 residues. CDR1 and CDR2 from the germline V gene are MNHNS and SASEGT. V lost 6 bases to trimming and J lost 0 bases; unmatched junction nucleotides: 6. CDR3 nucleotide sequence: TGTGCCAGCAGACGAGAGACAGGGGGCTCTGGGGCCAACGTCCTGACTTTC. Amino acid sequence: CASRRETGGSGANVLTF.

This clonotype was seen a few times. V gene TRBV6-1 combines with J gene TRBJ1-1, with D unclear. CDR1 and CDR2 from the germline V gene are MNHNS and SASEGT. The CDR3 extends over 13 amino acids. The CDR3 DNA reads as TGTATCTCCACGCGGGCATCGAACACTGAAGCTTTCTTT. Translated, it gives CISTRASNTEAFF.

This sequence joins TRBV5-1 and TRBJ1-4; D is uncertain. Germline V gives CDR1 SGHRS, CDR2 YFSETQ. V was pared by 4 bases and J by 6 bases, with 19 bases between. The CDR3 contains 16 residues. Here the CDR3 reads CASSPNTWTRDEKLFF. Here the CDR3 DNA reads TGCGCCAGCAGCCCCAATACGTGGACGCGCGATGAAAAACTGTTTTTT.

This clonotype was counted a single time. The V gene is TRBV2, the J gene TRBJ2-7; 7 bases are a match to TRBD1. CDR3 size: 14 residues. V trimming: 4 bases; J trimming: 2 bases; junction bases outside the gene matches: 5. Germline loops: CDR1 SNHLY, CDR2 FYNNEI. The CDR3 loop is CASSGDRAAYEQYF. As DNA, the CDR3 is TGTGCCAGCAGTGGTGACAGGGCGGCCTACGAGCAGTACTTC.

The table lists this clonotype with a few counts. The CDR3 DNA is TGCGGATCCTACGGGACTAGCGGGGAAGAGACCCAGTACTTC. It yields the protein CGSYGTSGEETQYF. This rearrangement joins TRBV20-1 to TRBJ2-5; 13 bases align to TRBD2. From germline, CDR1 is DFQATT and CDR2 SNEGSKA (reference sequence). The CDR3 contains 14 residues.

This clonotype has a handful of counts. For the CDR3, the DNA is TGTGCCAGCAGCTTAGGTTGGGACAGGGGCTCATATGGCTACACCTTC. Amino acid sequence: CASSLGWDRGSYGYTF. The V gene is TRBV7-2, the J gene TRBJ1-2; 10 nucleotides line up with TRBD1. This CDR3 is 16 amino acids long. The V gene end was trimmed by 1 base and the J gene end by 5 bases; junction bases not matched to a gene: 7. CDR1 SGHTA and CDR2 FQGNSA come from the germline V gene.

The J gene is TRBJ2-7, the V gene TRBV7-2, with D unresolved. CDR1 SGHTA and CDR2 FQGNSA come from the germline V gene. Trimming pared 3 bases from V and 3 bases from J, leaving 9 bases between. The CDR3 loop spans 13 amino acids. CDR3 in amino acids: CASSLRINYEQYF. The CDR3 DNA sequence: TGTGCCAGCAGCTTGCGCATAAACTACGAGCAGTACTTC.

A few counts support this clonotype. The chain recombines TRBV27 with TRBJ1-1; TRBD1 aligns across 9 bases. With V trimmed by 5 bases and J by 3 bases, 7 bases remained unmatched. Germline V gene sequence: CDR1 MNHEY, CDR2 SMNVEV (reference sequence). This CDR3 spans 15 amino acids. The CDR3 is CASSTRQGVYTEAFF. Here the CDR3 DNA reads TGTGCCAGCAGTACGCGACAGGGGGTGTACACTGAAGCTTTCTTT.

This rearrangement joins TRBV6-5 to TRBJ1-2; D gene uncertain. V was pared by 0 bases and J by 4 bases, with 9 bases between. Germline-derived CDR1 and CDR2 are MNHEY and SVGAGI. This CDR3 comprises 14 residues. The CDR3 DNA reads as TGTGCCAGCAGTTACTCCACCGCGCCCTATGGCTACACCTTC. Its protein is CASSYSTAPYGYTF.

J is TRBJ2-2 and V is TRBV2, with D hard to call. V lost 2 bases and J lost 7, with 8 bases in between. Germline CDR1 is SNHLY and CDR2 is FYNNEI. The CDR3 has 13 amino acids. The CDR3, as DNA: TGTGCCAGCAGTGAAAGTCCCCTCGGGGAGCTGTTTTTT. Translated, it gives CASSESPLGELFF.

The V and J genes are TRBV5-1 and TRBJ2-5, with D unclear. The CDR3 length is 13 residues. The V and J ends lost 4 bases and 4 bases respectively, with 11 bases between them. Germline values: CDR1 SGHRS, CDR2 YFSETQ. In DNA form, the CDR3 reads TGCGCCAGCAGCATGGCCTTGGGAGAGACCCAGTACTTC. This encodes CASSMALGETQYF.

CDR3 amino acids: CASSPTAQYF. CDR3 bases: TGTGCCAGCAGTCCCACAGCCCAGTACTTC. The genes are TRBV25-1 and TRBJ2-5; no firm D call. CDR1 and CDR2 from the germline V gene are MGHDK and SYGVNS. This CDR3 is 10 amino acids long. The ends were cut back, 5 bases at V and 9 bases at J, with 7 bases in the middle.

This clonotype was picked up a small number of times. This rearrangement joins TRBV4-1 to TRBJ2-3, with D unresolved. CDR3 length: 15 residues. Trimming removed 3 bases at V and 6 bases at J, with 16 bases between. Germline V gives CDR1 MGHRA, CDR2 YSYEKL. The CDR3, as DNA: TGCGCCAGCAGCCACCCGGGCCAGATATGGGATACGCAGTATTTT. It yields the protein CASSHPGQIWDTQYF.